This paragraph reports one T cell receptor beta chain. This sample was taken from a study of blood T cell repertoires in COVID-19. For the study at large: The United States, Italy and Spain provided the acute and convalescent COVID-19 samples. PBMCs, B-cell-depleted T cells, or T cells were the source of the cDNA or gDNA that made up the material.

V was pared by 7 bases and J by 1 base, with 19 bases between. Germline-derived CDR1 and CDR2 are MNHEY and SMNVEV (reference sequence). This CDR3 has 16 residues. Cohort assignment relied on participant-reported clinical history. In the original analysis: Amplification of reference gene primers provided the estimated nucleated cell counts. Sequencing used immunoSEQ multiplex PCR; TCRdb keeps in-frame clones, though not all of them. The D gene and trimming were derived from the DNA, and the V and J assignments and clone size from that table. The table shows about 200,000 clones, with roughly 85% occurring only once.

This chain links TRBV27 with TRBJ2-5; TRBD2 is a possible D gene (6 bases). Material: PBMCs or T cells enriched from blood (not recorded which). This receptor was identified in a woman aged 40 to 50 with acute COVID-19. The CDR3 DNA follows: TGTGCCAGCAACATGGAGGGAAGAGGTAGCCAAGAGACCCAGTACTTC. This sequence encodes CASNMEGRGSQETQYF.